This T cell receptor beta chain was sequenced during a study of blood T cell repertoires in COVID-19. Across the whole study: Specimens from acute and convalescent COVID-19 originated in the United States, Italy and Spain. The analysed material was cDNA or gDNA that came from T cells, B-cell-depleted T cells, or PBMCs.

Authors' methods: Estimation of nucleated cell counts was performed using reference gene primer amplification. The repertoire was sequenced with immunoSEQ multiplex PCR; TCRdb's copy has only in-frame clones and lacks some. V, J and clone size reflect that table, while D and trimming were determined from the DNA. The sample carries about 250,000 clones, roughly four fifths recorded once. Participant-reported clinical history was the basis for cohort assignment. Trimming removed 5 bases from V and 0 bases from J, with 12 bases in between. This CDR3 comprises 14 residues. CDR1 and CDR2 from the germline V gene are SGHRS and YFSETQ.

The sequencing sample was made of PBMCs or T cells enriched from blood (not recorded which). The sequence derives from a man aged 40-49 years who had been exposed to COVID-19. This chain links TRBV5-1 with TRBJ2-7; D may be TRBD2 (6 bases). The CDR3 DNA sequence: TGCGCCAGCAGTTATCCTAGCGACTCCTACGAGCAGTACTTC. Its translation: CASSYPSDSYEQYF. The complete variable domain, with remaining parts taken from reference TRBV5-1 and TRBJ2-7, reads KAGVTQTPRYLIKTRGQQVTLSCSPISGHRSVSWYQQTPGQGLQFLFEYFSETQRNKGNFPGRFSGRQFSNSRSEMNVSTLELGDSALYLCASSYPSDSYEQYFGPGTRLTVT.